What follows are 13 T cell receptor beta chains derived from one specimen sequenced in a study of T cell changes during pregnancy in multiple sclerosis (dated by TCRdb to between 2018 and 2021). Libraries came from the immunoSEQ multiplex PCR assay. What TCRdb holds here is the immuneACCESS table cut down to in-frame rearrangements. Part of the clones is not present; checked against another copy, under half of the missing clones reflect an unresolved V gene, and the others are unexplained. The sample table lists tens of thousands of clones, roughly 91% of them with a count of one. The leading ten clones occupy less than 0.7% of the sample. The sample in question was CD4+ T cells from peripheral blood mononuclear cells, obtained in the first trimester of pregnancy. The receptors stem from a female donor with multiple sclerosis, enrolled in a pregnancy study.

The chain recombines TRBV19 with TRBJ1-1; unclear D gene. The length of the CDR3 is 13 residues. The germline gives CDR1 LNHDA, CDR2 SQIVND (reference sequence). The V gene lost 4 bases and the J gene lost 5 bases, with 11 bases spanning the gap. The CDR3 is CASSKGVWTEAFF. CDR3 in DNA: TGTGCCAGTAGTAAGGGAGTCTGGACTGAAGCTTTCTTT. The full variable domain, completed using reference TRBV19 and TRBJ1-1, is DGGITQSPKYLFRKEGQNVTLSCEQNLNHDAMYWYRQDPGQGLRLIYYSQIVNDFQKGDIAEGYSVSREKKESFPLTVTSAQKNPTAFYLCASSKGVWTEAFFGQGTRLTVV.

This rearrangement joins TRBV28 to TRBJ2-4; a weak D match, TRBD1 (6 bases). This CDR3 region has 17 residues. The germline V gene encodes CDR1 MDHEN and CDR2 SYDVKM. Trimming left V 2 bases short and J 5 bases short, with 19 bases between. CDR3 sequence (DNA): TGTGCCAGCAGTTTACAGGGCAGACAGGCTCCCCAAAACATTCAGTACTTC. As protein: CASSLQGRQAPQNIQYF.

J is TRBJ2-1 and V is TRBV6-4, with D unclear. This CDR3 is built from 11 residues. The V end was cut by 11 bases, the J end by 6 bases, with 11 bases between. Germline CDR1 reads MRHNA; CDR2 reads SNTAGT. Here the CDR3 reads CASRQRNEQFF. CDR3 coding DNA: TGTGCCTCTCGTCAGCGCAATGAGCAGTTCTTC.

CDR3 DNA: TGTGCCAGCGGCCTTTCAGGACAGACGTCTTACGAGCAGTACTTC. It yields the protein CASGLSGQTSYEQYF. The genes are TRBV6-6 and TRBJ2-7, with D possibly TRBD1 on 6 matching bases. V lost 8 bases, J lost 4 bases, and 21 bases lay in between. Germline CDR1 MNHNY, CDR2 SVGAGI (reference sequence). The CDR3 has 15 amino acids.

The V call is TRBV20-1, the J call TRBJ2-1; unclear D gene. Trimming left V 3 bases short and J 9 bases short, with 9 bases between. Germline CDR1 and CDR2: DFQATT and SNEGSKA (reference sequence). The CDR3 has 11 amino acids. In DNA, the CDR3 is TGCAGTGCTAGGAGAGCGCTTGAGCAGTTCTTC. Amino acids: CSARRALEQFF.

This sequence joins TRBV28 and TRBJ2-7; 12 bases agree with TRBD2. This CDR3 is built from 14 residues. The J segment lost 5 bases and the V segment lost 6 bases, leaving 5 bases of the junction unmatched. Germline V gives CDR1 MDHEN, CDR2 SYDVKM. The CDR3 spells CASRPTSGRDEQYF. Here the CDR3 DNA reads TGTGCCAGCAGACCGACTAGCGGGAGAGACGAGCAGTACTTC. Using reference TRBV28 and TRBJ2-7 for the parts outside the CDR3, the full variable domain is DVKVTQSSRYLVKRTGEKVFLECVQDMDHENMFWYRQDPGLGLRLIYFSYDVKMKEKGDIPEGYSVSREKKERFSLILESASTNQTSMYLCASRPTSGRDEQYFGPGTRLTVT.

This clone is a singleton in its sample. The chain has TRBV28 and TRBJ2-5, with D maybe TRBD2 (5 bases). The CDR3 totals 14 residues. Trimming pared 7 bases from V and 1 base from J, leaving 13 bases between. Germline V gene data show CDR1 as MDHEN and CDR2 as SYDVKM. The CDR3 protein is CASNLLGRQETQYF. DNA for the CDR3: TGTGCCAGCAACTTACTAGGACGCCAAGAGACCCAGTACTTC.

The CDR3 sequence: CASSVGGTDTQYF. CDR3 in DNA: TGTGCCAGCAGCGTAGGAGGGACAGATACGCAGTATTTT. The genes are TRBV9 and TRBJ2-3, with D possibly being TRBD2 (5 bases). CDR1 and CDR2 (germline): SGDLS, YYNGEE. The V end lost 0 bases, the J end lost 3 bases, and 5 bases lay between the germline ends. The CDR3 is 13 amino acids.

The chain employs TRBV27 and TRBJ2-7, with D possibly TRBD1 on 5 matching bases. Trimming shortened V by 2 bases and J by 1 base, and 12 bases separated the two germline ends. The CDR3 sequence is 15 residues long. Germline assignment: CDR1 MNHEY and CDR2 SMNVEV (reference sequence). In nucleotides, the CDR3 is TGTGCCAGCAGTTTAAAGGGGCCAGGGTCCTACGAGCAGTACTTC. This codes for CASSLKGPGSYEQYF.

This chain connects TRBV6-6 to TRBJ2-7; TRBD2 matches at 13 bases. Trimming cost V 6 bases and J 5 bases; bases outside gene matches: 10. In germline, CDR1 is MNHNY, CDR2 SVGAGI (reference sequence). This CDR3 comprises 16 residues. CDR3 in amino acids: CASSRPGLAGVHEQYF. The CDR3 DNA reads as TGTGCCAGCAGCCGCCCCGGACTAGCGGGAGTACACGAGCAGTACTTC.

The chain employs TRBV7-2 and TRBJ2-3, with 8 bases matching TRBD1. The CDR3 has 15 amino acids. Unmatched junction bases numbered 9, after V lost 4 bases and J lost 6 bases. The V gene's germline CDR1 is SGHTA and CDR2 FQGNSA. The CDR3 sequence is CASSYNRGSIDTQYF. The CDR3 DNA reads as TGTGCCAGCAGCTATAACAGGGGGAGTATTGATACGCAGTATTTT.

The chain combines TRBV19 with TRBJ1-3, with a weak D call TRBD1 (6 bases). V lost 4 bases to trimming and J lost 0 bases, with 16 bases between them. CDR3 size: 17 residues. From germline, CDR1 is LNHDA and CDR2 SQIVND (reference sequence). Here the CDR3 DNA reads TGTGCCAGTAGTAACCTGCGACAGGCTTACTCTGGAAACACCATATATTTT. Translated, it gives CASSNLRQAYSGNTIYF.

The genes are TRBV5-1 and TRBJ2-1, with TRBD2 matching 7 bases. The V gene's germline CDR1 is SGHRS and CDR2 YFSETQ. V shed 1 base and J 3 bases; nucleotides not matched to a gene: 7. The CDR3 covers 16 residues. The CDR3 spells CASSLTAQRGYNEQFF. As DNA, the CDR3 is TGCGCCAGCAGCTTGACCGCCCAGCGGGGCTACAATGAGCAGTTCTTC.